Listed below are T cell receptor beta chains from one sample, sequenced in a study of blood T cell repertoires in COVID-19. Assay used: immunoSEQ multiplex PCR; TCRdb lists only in-frame clones, some missing. The sample has 200,000 to 250,000 clones, around 82% seen once. The sequencing sample was made of peripheral blood. The receptors were gathered from a woman in her 70s with acute or convalescent COVID-19. The CDR3 runs from the conserved cysteine through the conserved F or W.

v_gene	j_gene	CDR3aa
TRBV6-5	TRBJ1-4	CASSYSAEGGNEKLFF
TRBV6-5	TRBJ1-1	CASSPRDSWTEAFF
TRBV7-2	TRBJ1-4	CASSLYRGRELFF
TRBV19	TRBJ1-1	CASTGTGGMNTEAFF
TRBV18	TRBJ1-4	CASSPPNNLEELFF
TRBV5-5	TRBJ1-1	CASSLVFRGNTEAFF
TRBV9	TRBJ2-5	CASSTAGGTGETQYF
TRBV3-1/TRBV3-2	TRBJ1-5	CASSQASGWDQPQHF
TRBV6-5	TRBJ2-7	CASSYSNRGYEQYF
TRBV3-1/TRBV3-2	TRBJ1-5	CASSEATGQPQHF
TRBV9	TRBJ1-2	CASRRVSDYGYTF
TRBV7-8	TRBJ1-1	CASSSRQGGKNTEAFF
TRBV7-2	TRBJ1-3	CASSGSDRVGFSGNTIYF
TRBV3-1/TRBV3-2	TRBJ1-2	CASSQTTDGYTF
TRBV29-1	TRBJ1-1	CSVAWTPNTEAFF
TRBV3-1/TRBV3-2	TRBJ2-5	CASSQDVQTQYF
TRBV7-9	TRBJ2-7	CASSSVGTGGSEQYF
TRBV14	TRBJ1-1	CASSLGPYTEAFF
TRBV7-8	TRBJ1-3	CASSTGQLGNTIYF
TRBV25-1	TRBJ2-6	CASSEYQGTSSGANVLTF
TRBV10-3	TRBJ1-4	CAIRDSPNEKLFF
TRBV29-1	TRBJ1-1	CSVVGDRGHTEAFF
TRBV6-5	TRBJ2-7	CASSRTSGPYEQYF
TRBV11-2	TRBJ2-7	CASSLVGVRREDPYEQYF
TRBV5-1	TRBJ2-7	CASRGGLMSYEQYF
TRBV25-1	TRBJ2-3	CASAGTSGLSGTDTQYF
TRBV11-1	TRBJ2-5	CASSPRGAPETQYF
TRBV3-1/TRBV3-2	TRBJ2-5	CASSLRDRVETQYF
TRBV5-1	TRBJ2-2	CASSPSSGITGELFF
TRBV5-1	TRBJ1-1	CASSFTGTAGNTEAFF
TRBV5-4	TRBJ1-2	CASSGGQGGGYGYTF
TRBV30	TRBJ2-1	CAWTSGSSYNEQFF
TRBV28	TRBJ2-7	CASSSGQSRGKQYF
TRBV11-1	TRBJ1-1	CASSLDEDRGRTFF
TRBV19	TRBJ2-2	CASSIWGANTGELFF
TRBV18	TRBJ2-3	CASSSTREGPYTDTQYF
TRBV24-1	TRBJ2-1	CATSALLAGGQFF
TRBV19	TRBJ2-5	CASSTGLVQTQYF
TRBV12-3/TRBV12-4	TRBJ1-2	CASSAGTNSGYTF
TRBV18	TRBJ2-7	CASSLTSGSSHEQYF
TRBV2	TRBJ2-3	CASSTGSGPDTQYF
TRBV11-2	TRBJ2-5	CASSQTSGSLRETQYF
TRBV9	TRBJ1-1	CASSVVRNTEAFF
TRBV6-1	TRBJ1-1	CASSEHTGTEAFF
TRBV9	TRBJ2-2	CASSVEGQGNTGELFF
TRBV2	TRBJ1-2	CASSETGQAGYGYTF
TRBV3-1/TRBV3-2	TRBJ2-7	CASSQKARGLQYF
TRBV11-2	TRBJ2-7	CASSLGLALEQYF
TRBV6-6	TRBJ2-5	CASSLTGGLQETQYF